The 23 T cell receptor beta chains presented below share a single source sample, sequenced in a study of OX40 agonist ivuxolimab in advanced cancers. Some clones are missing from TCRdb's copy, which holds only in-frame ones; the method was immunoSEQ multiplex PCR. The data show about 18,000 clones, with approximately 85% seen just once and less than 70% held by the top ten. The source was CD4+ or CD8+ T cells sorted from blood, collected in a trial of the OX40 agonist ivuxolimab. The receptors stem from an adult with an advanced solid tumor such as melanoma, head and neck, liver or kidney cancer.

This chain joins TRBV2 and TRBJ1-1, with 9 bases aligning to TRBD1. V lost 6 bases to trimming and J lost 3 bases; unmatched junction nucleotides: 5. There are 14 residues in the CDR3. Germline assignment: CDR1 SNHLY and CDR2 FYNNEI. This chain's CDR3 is CASRRTGVDTEAFF. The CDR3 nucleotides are TGTGCCAGCAGGCGGACAGGGGTAGACACTGAAGCTTTCTTT.

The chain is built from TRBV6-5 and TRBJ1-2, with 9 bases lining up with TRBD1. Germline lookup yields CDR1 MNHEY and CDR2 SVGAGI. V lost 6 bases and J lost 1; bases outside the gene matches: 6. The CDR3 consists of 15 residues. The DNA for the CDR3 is TGTGCCAGCAGGCGCACAGGGGGCGATAACTATGGCTACACCTTC. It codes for CASRRTGGDNYGYTF.

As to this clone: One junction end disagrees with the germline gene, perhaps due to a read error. CDR3 protein: CAISESGAAYEQYF. The CDR3, as DNA: TGTGCCATCAGTGAGTCGGGGGCAGCCTACGAGCAGTACTTC. The V call is TRBV6-5, the J call TRBJ2-7; either TRBD1 or TRBD2 may supply D (6 bases each). The CDR3 consists of 14 residues. Looked up from germline, CDR1 is MNHEY and CDR2 is SVGAGI.

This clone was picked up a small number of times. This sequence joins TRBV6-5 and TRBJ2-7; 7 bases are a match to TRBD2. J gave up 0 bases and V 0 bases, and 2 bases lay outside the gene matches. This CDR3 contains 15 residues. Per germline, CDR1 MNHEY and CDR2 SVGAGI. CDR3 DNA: TGTGCCAGCAGTTACTCAGGGGAGGGCTCCTACGAGCAGTACTTC. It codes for CASSYSGEGSYEQYF.

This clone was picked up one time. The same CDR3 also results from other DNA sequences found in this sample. CDR3 in amino acids: CASSLGRNQPQHF. CDR3 DNA: TGTGCCAGCAGCTTAGGCAGGAATCAGCCCCAGCATTTT. The chain is built from TRBV7-2 and TRBJ1-5; D not resolved. Germline lookup yields CDR1 SGHTA and CDR2 FQGNSA. The ends were cut back, 1 base at V and 4 bases at J, with 5 bases in the middle. The CDR3 has 13 amino acids.

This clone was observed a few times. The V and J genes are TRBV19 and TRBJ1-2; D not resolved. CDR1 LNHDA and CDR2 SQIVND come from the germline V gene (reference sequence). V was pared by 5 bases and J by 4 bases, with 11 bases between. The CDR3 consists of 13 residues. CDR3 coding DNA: TGTGCCAGTAGTGTTACAGTGTCCTATGGCTACACCTTC. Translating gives CASSVTVSYGYTF.

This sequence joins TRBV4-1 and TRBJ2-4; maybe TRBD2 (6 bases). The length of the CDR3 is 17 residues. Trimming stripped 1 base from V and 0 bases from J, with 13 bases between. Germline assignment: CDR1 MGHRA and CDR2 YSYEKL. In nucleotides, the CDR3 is TGCGCCAGCAGCCAAGCCCCGGACGGGGGAGCCAAAAACATTCAGTACTTC. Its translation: CASSQAPDGGAKNIQYF.

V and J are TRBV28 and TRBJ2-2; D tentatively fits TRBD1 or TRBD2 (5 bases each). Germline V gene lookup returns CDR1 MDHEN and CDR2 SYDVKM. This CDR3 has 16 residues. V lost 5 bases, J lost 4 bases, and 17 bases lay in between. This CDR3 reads CASSPPGALGTGELFF. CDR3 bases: TGTGCCAGCAGTCCCCCCGGGGCCTTGGGCACCGGGGAGCTGTTTTTT.

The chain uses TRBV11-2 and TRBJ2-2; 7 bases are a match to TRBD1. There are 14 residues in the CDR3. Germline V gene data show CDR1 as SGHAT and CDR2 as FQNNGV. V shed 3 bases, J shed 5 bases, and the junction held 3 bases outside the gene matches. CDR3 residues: CASSFSGGTGELFF. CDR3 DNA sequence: TGTGCCAGCAGCTTTTCAGGGGGTACCGGGGAGCTGTTTTTT.

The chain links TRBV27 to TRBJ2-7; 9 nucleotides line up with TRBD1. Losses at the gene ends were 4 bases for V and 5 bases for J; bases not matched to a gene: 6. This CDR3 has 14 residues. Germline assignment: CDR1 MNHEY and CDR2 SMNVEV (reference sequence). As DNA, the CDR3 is TGTGCCAGCAGTTCTCCGGGACAGGGCCACGAGCAGTACTTC. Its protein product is CASSSPGQGHEQYF.

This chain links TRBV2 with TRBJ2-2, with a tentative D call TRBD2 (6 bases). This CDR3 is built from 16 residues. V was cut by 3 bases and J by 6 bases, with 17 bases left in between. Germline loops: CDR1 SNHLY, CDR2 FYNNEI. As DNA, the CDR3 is TGTGCCAGCAGTGAGCGGGACCCTGCGAGGTCCGGGGAGCTGTTTTTT. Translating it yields CASSERDPARSGELFF.

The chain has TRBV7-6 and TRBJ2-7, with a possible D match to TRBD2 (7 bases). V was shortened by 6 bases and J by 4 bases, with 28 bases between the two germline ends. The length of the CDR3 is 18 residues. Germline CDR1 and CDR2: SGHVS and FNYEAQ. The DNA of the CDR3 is TGTGCCAGCAGTCCCGGGCTGGCGGGGGCGAAGATTGGGTACGAGCAGTACTTC. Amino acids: CASSPGLAGAKIGYEQYF.

The CDR3, as DNA: TGTGCCAGCAGCGGACCACCAGGGTTCGGCTATGGCTACACCTTC. As protein: CASSGPPGFGYGYTF. The chain uses TRBV11-2 and TRBJ1-2, with TRBD1 as a possible D gene (5 bases). CDR1 is SGHAT and CDR2 is FQNNGV in the germline V gene. This CDR3 spans 15 amino acids. V dropped 5 bases and J dropped 4 bases, with 17 bases sitting between them.

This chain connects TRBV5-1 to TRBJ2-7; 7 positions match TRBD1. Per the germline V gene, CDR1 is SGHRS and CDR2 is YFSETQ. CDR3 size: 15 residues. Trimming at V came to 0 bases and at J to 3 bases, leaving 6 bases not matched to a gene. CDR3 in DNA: TGCGCCAGCAGCTTGGCTGGGGGACAGCACTACGAGCAGTACTTC. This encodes CASSLAGGQHYEQYF.

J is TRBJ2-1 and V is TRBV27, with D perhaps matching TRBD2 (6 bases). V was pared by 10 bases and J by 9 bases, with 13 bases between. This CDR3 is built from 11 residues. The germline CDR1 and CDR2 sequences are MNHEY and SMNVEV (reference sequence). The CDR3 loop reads CATTGGGEQFF. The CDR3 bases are TGTGCCACCACCGGGGGTGGTGAGCAGTTCTTC.

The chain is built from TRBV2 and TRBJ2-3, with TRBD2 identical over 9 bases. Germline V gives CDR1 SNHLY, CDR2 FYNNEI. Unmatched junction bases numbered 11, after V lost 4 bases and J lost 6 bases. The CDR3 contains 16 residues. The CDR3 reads CASSGAASGKGDTQYF. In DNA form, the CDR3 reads TGTGCCAGCAGTGGGGCGGCTAGCGGGAAAGGTGATACGCAGTATTTT.

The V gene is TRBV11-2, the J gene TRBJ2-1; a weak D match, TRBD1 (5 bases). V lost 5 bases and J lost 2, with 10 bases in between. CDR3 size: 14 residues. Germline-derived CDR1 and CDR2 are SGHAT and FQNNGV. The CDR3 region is CASSQLDTYNEQFF. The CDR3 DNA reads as TGTGCCAGCAGCCAACTGGACACCTACAATGAGCAGTTCTTC.

The CDR3 sequence is CASSLSAGMNTEAFF. The DNA of the CDR3 is TGTGCCAGCAGTTTATCGGCAGGCATGAACACTGAAGCTTTCTTT. The J gene is TRBJ1-1, the V gene TRBV27; no definite D call. Trimming took off 0 bases at V and 0 bases at J, with 8 bases between the two ends. Germline assignment: CDR1 MNHEY and CDR2 SMNVEV (reference sequence). The CDR3 consists of 15 residues.

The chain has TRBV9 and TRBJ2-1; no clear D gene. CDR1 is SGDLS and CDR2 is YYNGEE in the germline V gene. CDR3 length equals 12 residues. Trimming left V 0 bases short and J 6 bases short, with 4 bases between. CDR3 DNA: TGTGCCAGCAGCGTAGCTAGCAATGAGCAGTTCTTC. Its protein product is CASSVASNEQFF.

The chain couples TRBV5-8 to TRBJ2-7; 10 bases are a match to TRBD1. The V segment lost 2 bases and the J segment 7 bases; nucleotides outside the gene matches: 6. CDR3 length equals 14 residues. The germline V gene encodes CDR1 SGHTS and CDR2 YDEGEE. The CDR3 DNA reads TGTGCCAGCAGCTTAGGACAGGGGGTATGGGAGCAGTACTTC. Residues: CASSLGQGVWEQYF.

The CDR3 loop reads CASSLDLSNEQFF. The CDR3 DNA sequence: TGTGCCAGCAGCTTAGATCTGAGCAATGAGCAGTTCTTC. The chain uses TRBV7-2 and TRBJ2-1; D uncertain. From germline, CDR1 is SGHTA and CDR2 FQGNSA. V lost 1 base and J lost 6, with 7 bases in between. The CDR3 consists of 13 residues. Full variable domain (outside the CDR3, taken from reference TRBV7-2 and TRBJ2-1): GAGVSQSPSNKVTEKGKDVELRCDPISGHTALYWYRQSLGQGLEFLIYFQGNSAPDKSGLPSDRFSAERTGGSVSTLTIQRTQQEDSAVYLCASSLDLSNEQFFGPGTRLTVL.

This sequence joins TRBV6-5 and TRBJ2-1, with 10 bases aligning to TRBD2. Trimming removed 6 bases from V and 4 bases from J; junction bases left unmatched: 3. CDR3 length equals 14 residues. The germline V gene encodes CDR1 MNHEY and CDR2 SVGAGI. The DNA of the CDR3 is TGTGCCAGCAGACTAGCGGGATTATACAATGAGCAGTTCTTC. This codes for CASRLAGLYNEQFF.

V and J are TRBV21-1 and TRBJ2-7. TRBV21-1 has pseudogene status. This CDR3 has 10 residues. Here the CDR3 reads CASRTDEQYF. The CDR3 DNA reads TGTGCCAGCCGGACGGACGAGCAGTACTTC.